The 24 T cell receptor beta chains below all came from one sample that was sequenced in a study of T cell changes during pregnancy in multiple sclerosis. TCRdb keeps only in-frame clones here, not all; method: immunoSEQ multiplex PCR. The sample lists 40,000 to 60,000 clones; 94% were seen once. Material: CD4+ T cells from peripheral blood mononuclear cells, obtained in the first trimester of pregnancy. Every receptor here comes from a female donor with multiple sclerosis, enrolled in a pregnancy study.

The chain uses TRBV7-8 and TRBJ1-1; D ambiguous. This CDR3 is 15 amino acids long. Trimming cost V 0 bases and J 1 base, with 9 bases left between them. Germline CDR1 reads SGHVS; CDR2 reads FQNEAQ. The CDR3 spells CASSLAHRTNTEAFF. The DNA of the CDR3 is TGTGCCAGCAGCTTAGCGCACAGAACGAACACTGAAGCTTTCTTT.

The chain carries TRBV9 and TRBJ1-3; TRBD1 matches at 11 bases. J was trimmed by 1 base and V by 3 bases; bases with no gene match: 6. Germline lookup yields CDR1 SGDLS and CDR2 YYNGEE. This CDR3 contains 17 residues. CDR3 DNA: TGTGCCAGCAGCGCGAGGGGACAGGGGGTGTCTGGAAACACCATATATTTT. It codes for CASSARGQGVSGNTIYF.

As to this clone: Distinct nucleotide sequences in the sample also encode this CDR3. The CDR3 spells CASSYSQGANQPQHF. As DNA, the CDR3 is TGTGCCAGCAGTTACTCACAGGGGGCCAATCAGCCCCAGCATTTT. V and J are TRBV6-6 and TRBJ1-5, with 9 bases lining up with TRBD1. Germline-derived CDR1 and CDR2 are MNHNY and SVGAGI (reference sequence). The CDR3 loop spans 15 amino acids. The ends lost 0 bases at V and 3 bases at J; junction bases unmatched: 0.

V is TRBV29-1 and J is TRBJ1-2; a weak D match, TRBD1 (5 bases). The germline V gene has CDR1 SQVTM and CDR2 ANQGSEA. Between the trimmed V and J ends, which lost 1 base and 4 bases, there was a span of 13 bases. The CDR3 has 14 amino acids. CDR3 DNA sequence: TGCAGCGTTGAAGGTCCGGGGGGTTCCTATGGCTACACCTTC. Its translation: CSVEGPGGSYGYTF.

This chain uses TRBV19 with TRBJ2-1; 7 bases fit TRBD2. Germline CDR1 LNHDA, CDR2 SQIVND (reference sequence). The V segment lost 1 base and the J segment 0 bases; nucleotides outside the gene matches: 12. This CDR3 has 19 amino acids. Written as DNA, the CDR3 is TGTGCCAGTAGTATAGGGTGGCGGGGGTTCCAGAGCTCCTACAATGAGCAGTTCTTC. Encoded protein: CASSIGWRGFQSSYNEQFF.

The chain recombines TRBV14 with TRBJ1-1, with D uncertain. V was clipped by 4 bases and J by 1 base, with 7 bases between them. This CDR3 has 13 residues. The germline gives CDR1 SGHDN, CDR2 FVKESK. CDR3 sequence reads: CASSRLRNTEAFF. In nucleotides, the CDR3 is TGTGCCAGCAGCCGCTTGAGGAACACTGAAGCTTTCTTT.

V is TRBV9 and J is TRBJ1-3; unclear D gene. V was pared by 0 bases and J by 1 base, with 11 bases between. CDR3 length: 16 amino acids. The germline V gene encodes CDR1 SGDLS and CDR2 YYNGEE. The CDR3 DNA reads TGTGCCAGCAGCGTAGGGACTTCCGAATCTGGAAACACCATATATTTT. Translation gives CASSVGTSESGNTIYF. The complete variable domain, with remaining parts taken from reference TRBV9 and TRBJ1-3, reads DSGVTQTPKHLITATGQRVTLRCSPRSGDLSVYWYQQSLDQGLQFLIQYYNGEERAKGNILERFSAQQFPDLHSELNLSSLELGDSALYFCASSVGTSESGNTIYFGEGSWLTVV.

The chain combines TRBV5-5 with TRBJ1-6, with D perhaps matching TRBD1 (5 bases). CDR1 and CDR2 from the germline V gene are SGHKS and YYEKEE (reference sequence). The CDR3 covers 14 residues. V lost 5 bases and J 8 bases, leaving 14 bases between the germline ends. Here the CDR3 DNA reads TGTGCCAGCAGGAGGAACCGGGGGGATTCACCCCTCCACTTT. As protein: CASRRNRGDSPLHF.

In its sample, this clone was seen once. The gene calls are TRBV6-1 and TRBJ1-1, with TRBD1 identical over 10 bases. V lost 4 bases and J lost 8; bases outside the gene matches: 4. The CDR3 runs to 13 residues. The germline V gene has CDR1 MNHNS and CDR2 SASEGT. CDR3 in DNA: TGTGCCAGCAGTGTCTTGGGACAGGGGGAAGCTTTCTTT. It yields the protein CASSVLGQGEAFF.

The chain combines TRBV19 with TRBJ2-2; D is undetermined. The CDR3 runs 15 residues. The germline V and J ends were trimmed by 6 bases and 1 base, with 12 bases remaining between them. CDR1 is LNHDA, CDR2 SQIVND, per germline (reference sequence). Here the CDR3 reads CASSPGWVNTGELFF. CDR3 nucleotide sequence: TGTGCCAGTAGCCCAGGTTGGGTGAACACCGGGGAGCTGTTTTTT.

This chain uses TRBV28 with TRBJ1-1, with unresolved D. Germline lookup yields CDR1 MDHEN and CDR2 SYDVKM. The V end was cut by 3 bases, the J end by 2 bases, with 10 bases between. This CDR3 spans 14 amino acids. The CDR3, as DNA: TGTGCCAGCAGTTTTGGCCGCCGCAACACTGAAGCTTTCTTT. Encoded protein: CASSFGRRNTEAFF. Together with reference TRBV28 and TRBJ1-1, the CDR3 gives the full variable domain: DVKVTQSSRYLVKRTGEKVFLECVQDMDHENMFWYRQDPGLGLRLIYFSYDVKMKEKGDIPEGYSVSREKKERFSLILESASTNQTSMYLCASSFGRRNTEAFFGQGTRLTVV.

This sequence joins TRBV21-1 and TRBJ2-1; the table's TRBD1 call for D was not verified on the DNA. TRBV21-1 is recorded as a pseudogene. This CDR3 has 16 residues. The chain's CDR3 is CASSANLDRRYNEQFF. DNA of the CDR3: TGTGCCAGCAGCGCAAACCTGGACAGGCGATACAATGAGCAGTTCTTC.

The CDR3 is CASSPRTSNEKLFF. In DNA, the CDR3 is TGTGCCAGCAGCCCGAGGACAAGTAATGAAAAACTGTTTTTT. The chain couples TRBV5-5 to TRBJ1-4; a possible D gene is TRBD1 (5 bases). V gave up 4 bases and J gave up 4 bases, with 11 bases separating them. The CDR3 runs to 14 residues. In germline, CDR1 is SGHKS, CDR2 YYEKEE (reference sequence).

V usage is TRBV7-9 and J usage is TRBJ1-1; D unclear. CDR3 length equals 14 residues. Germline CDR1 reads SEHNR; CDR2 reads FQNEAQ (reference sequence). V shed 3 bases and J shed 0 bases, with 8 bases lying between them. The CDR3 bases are TGTGCCAGCAGCTTTTATGGCATGAACACTGAAGCTTTCTTT. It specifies CASSFYGMNTEAFF.

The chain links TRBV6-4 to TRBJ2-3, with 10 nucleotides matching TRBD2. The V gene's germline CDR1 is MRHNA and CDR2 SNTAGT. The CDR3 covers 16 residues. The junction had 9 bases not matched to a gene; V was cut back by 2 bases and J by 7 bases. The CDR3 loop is CASSDSSGGQAYTQYF. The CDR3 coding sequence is TGTGCCAGCAGTGACAGTAGCGGGGGGCAAGCCTATACGCAGTATTTT.

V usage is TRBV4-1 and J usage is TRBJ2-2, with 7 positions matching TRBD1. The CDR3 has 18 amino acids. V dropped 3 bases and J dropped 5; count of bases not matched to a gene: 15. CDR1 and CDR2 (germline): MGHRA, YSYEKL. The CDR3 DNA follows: TGCGCCAGCAGCCACCTAGGACTCGAGACAGGGTTTACCGGGGAGCTGTTTTTT. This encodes CASSHLGLETGFTGELFF.

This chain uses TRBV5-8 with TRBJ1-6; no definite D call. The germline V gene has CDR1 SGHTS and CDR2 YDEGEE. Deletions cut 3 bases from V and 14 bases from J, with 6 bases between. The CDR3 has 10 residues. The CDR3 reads CASSYSALHF. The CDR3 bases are TGTGCCAGCAGCTACTCGGCCCTCCACTTT.

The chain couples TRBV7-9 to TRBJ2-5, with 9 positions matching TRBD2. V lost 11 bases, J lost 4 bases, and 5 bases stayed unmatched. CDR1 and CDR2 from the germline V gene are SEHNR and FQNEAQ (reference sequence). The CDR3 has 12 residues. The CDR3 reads CAVPGLAETQYF. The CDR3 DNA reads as TGTGCCGTCCCGGGACTAGCAGAGACCCAGTACTTC.

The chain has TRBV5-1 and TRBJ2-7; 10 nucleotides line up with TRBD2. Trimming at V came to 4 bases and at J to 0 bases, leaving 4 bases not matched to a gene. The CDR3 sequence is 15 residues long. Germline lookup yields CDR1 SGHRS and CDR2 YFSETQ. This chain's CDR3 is CASSPAGGDSYEQYF. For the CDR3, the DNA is TGCGCCAGCAGCCCAGCGGGGGGGGACTCCTACGAGCAGTACTTC.

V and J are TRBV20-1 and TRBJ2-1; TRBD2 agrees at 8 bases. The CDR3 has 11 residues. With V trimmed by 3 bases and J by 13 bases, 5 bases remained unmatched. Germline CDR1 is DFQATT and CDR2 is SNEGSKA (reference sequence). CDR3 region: CSASALAAQFF. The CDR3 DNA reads TGCAGTGCTAGTGCACTAGCGGCTCAGTTCTTC.

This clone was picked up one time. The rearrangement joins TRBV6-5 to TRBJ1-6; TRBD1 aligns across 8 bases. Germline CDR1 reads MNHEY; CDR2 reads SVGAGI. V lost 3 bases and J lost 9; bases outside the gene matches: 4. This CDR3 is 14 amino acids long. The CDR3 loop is CASSYGQGASPLHF. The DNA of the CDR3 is TGTGCCAGCAGTTATGGGCAGGGGGCTTCACCCCTCCACTTT.

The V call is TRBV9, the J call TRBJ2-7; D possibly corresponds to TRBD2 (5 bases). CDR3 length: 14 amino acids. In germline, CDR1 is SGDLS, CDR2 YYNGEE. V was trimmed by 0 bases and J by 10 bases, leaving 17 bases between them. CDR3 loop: CASSVEVEWGVQYF. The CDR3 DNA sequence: TGTGCCAGCAGCGTAGAGGTTGAGTGGGGAGTCCAGTACTTC.

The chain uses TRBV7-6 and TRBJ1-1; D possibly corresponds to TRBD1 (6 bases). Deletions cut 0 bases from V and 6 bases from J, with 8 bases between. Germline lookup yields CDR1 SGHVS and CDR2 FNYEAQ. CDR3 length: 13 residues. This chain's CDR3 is CASSLARGSEAFF. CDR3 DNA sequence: TGTGCCAGCAGCTTAGCCAGGGGCTCTGAAGCTTTCTTT. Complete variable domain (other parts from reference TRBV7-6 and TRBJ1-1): GAGVSQSPRYKVTKRGQDVALRCDPISGHVSLYWYRQALGQGPEFLTYFNYEAQQDKSGLPNDRFSAERPEGSISTLTIQRTEQRDSAMYRCASSLARGSEAFFGQGTRLTVV.

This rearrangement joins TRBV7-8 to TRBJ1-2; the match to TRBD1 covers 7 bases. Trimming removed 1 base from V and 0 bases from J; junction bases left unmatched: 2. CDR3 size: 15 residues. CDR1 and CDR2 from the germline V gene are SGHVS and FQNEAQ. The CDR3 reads CASSLGGQTNYGYTF. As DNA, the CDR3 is TGTGCCAGCAGCTTAGGGGGACAGACTAACTATGGCTACACCTTC.